The 5 T cell receptor beta chains presented below share a single source sample, sequenced in a study of molecular identifiers for immune sequencing clone quantification. MiXCR, run by TCRdb on the PCR reads, gives a single entry per CDR3 protein. Of 460,000 or so distinct CDR3 sequences in the sample, about 25% are singletons; the top ten hold under 0.85%. What was sequenced was naive CD8+ T cells from blood, with Jurkat cell RNA spiked in. This sample's subset: FACS-sorted CD8+CD4-CCR7+CD45RA+ naive T cells. The receptors were gathered from a human donor in good health. Some libraries in this study had Jurkat cell RNA spiked in.

This clonotype came up many times. The chain joins TRBV28 to TRBJ2-7, with 9 bases lining up with TRBD1. Trimming removed 6 bases from V and 5 bases from J; junction bases left unmatched: 11. Germline loops: CDR1 MDHEN, CDR2 SYDVKM. The length of the CDR3 is 15 residues. CDR3 nucleotide sequence: TGTGCCAGCAGCCATACCTCACAGGGGGCCGACGAGCAGTACTTC. It encodes CASSHTSQGADEQYF.

This clonotype showed up just a few times. V usage is TRBV19 and J usage is TRBJ1-4, with TRBD1 matching over 11 bases. CDR1 and CDR2 from the germline V gene are LNHDA and SQIVND (reference sequence). The junction had 11 bases not matched to a gene; V was cut back by 5 bases and J by 6 bases. This CDR3 has 17 amino acids. DNA for the CDR3: TGTGCCAGTAGTCCTCTCTCACCGGGACAGGGGGATGAAAAACTGTTTTTT. Its translation is CASSPLSPGQGDEKLFF.

The rearrangement joins TRBV20-1 to TRBJ2-4, with 11 nucleotides matching TRBD2. Trimming cost V 6 bases and J 5 bases; bases outside gene matches: 9. Per the germline V gene, CDR1 is DFQATT and CDR2 is SNEGSKA (reference sequence). The CDR3 sequence is 15 residues long. The CDR3 loop reads CSATPGLAEENIQYF. In nucleotides, the CDR3 is TGCAGTGCCACCCCGGGACTAGCGGAGGAAAACATTCAGTACTTC.

This clonotype has more than one count but fewer than ten. The genes are TRBV6-5 and TRBJ2-5, with 9 bases that match TRBD2. With 4 bases clipped from V and 4 bases from J, the junction kept 7 bases outside the gene matches. The CDR3 runs to 15 residues. CDR1 is MNHEY, CDR2 SVGAGI, per germline. The CDR3 protein is CASSSVAGVGETQYF. As DNA, the CDR3 is TGTGCCAGCAGTTCCGTAGCGGGAGTAGGAGAGACCCAGTACTTC.

The rearrangement uses TRBV10-2 and TRBJ2-3, with D tentatively TRBD2 (5 bases). The CDR3 is 18 residues long. CDR1 is WSHSY, CDR2 SAAADI, per germline. V lost 5 bases to trimming and J lost 6 bases, with 27 bases between them. CDR3 sequence: CASSREAVGFTISDTQYF. The DNA of the CDR3 is TGCGCCAGCAGTAGGGAAGCGGTGGGGTTTACTATATCGGATACGCAGTATTTT.